This T cell receptor beta chain derives from a study of response to subunit inactivated influenza vaccine. Trimming stripped 2 bases from V and 1 base from J, with 12 bases between. The germline V gene has CDR1 SGHRS and CDR2 YFSETQ. The CDR3 is made up of 15 amino acids. This clonotype was counted only a few times. TCRdb passed the RT-PCR reads through MiXCR, listing each CDR3 protein once. Of approximately 480,000 distinct CDR3 sequences in the sample, approximately 9.9% are singletons; the top ten hold around 12%. This receptor was taken from a middle-aged man who received an inactivated influenza vaccine. Source: PBMCs from blood, taken about 40 days after vaccination. This chain links TRBV5-1 with TRBJ2-5; D perhaps matches TRBD1 (6 bases). The CDR3 coding sequence is TGCGCCAGCAGCTTTACGGGACACTTCCAAGAGACCCAGTACTTC. The encoded protein is CASSFTGHFQETQYF.